This TCR beta chain derives from a study of T cells expressing NK-cell markers. In regard to this clonotype: The antigen remains unidentified.

Findings of the study overall: Roughly six donors showed dominant NKG2C+ clonotypes comprising roughly 1.0-7.0% of their CD8+ T cells. These clonotypes additionally ranked first within the CD3+CD56-NKG2C+ fraction of four donors.

CDR3 length: 14 residues. Germline loops: CDR1 DFQATT, CDR2 SNEGSKA (reference sequence). TCRdb re-called the 5' RACE reads and gives one entry per CDR3 protein, without DNA. In total, the table holds some 600,000 distinct CDR3 sequences. This TCR came from a man aged 18 to 29 in good health. What was sequenced was blood T cells: a sorted CD56 or NKG2C T cell subset, CD4+ or CD8+ T cells, or bulk PBMC T cells (not recorded which). This chain joins TRBV20-1 and TRBJ2-1. CDR3 residues: CSAGRGPRYNEQFF.